This is a list of T cell receptor beta chains from one sample in a study of T cells in Graves' hyperthyroidism and ophthalmopathy. TCRdb called the multiplex PCR reads again in MiXCR, with one record for every CDR3 protein. The sample includes approximately 640,000 distinct CDR3 sequences, approximately 15% of them seen just once. Sequenced material: blood. These receptors came from a man aged 45-60 years with Graves' hyperthyroidism. CDR3s include the opening cysteine and the closing phenylalanine or tryptophan. The D gene is left open where the match is weak. Not every row has a clone size; where given, it reads once, few, many or a size class.

v_gene | abundance | d_gene | CDR3aa
TRBV7-2 | NA | NA | CASRPSSGVDTQYF
TRBV24-1 | many | TRBD1 | CATSDLQTGSAETQYF
TRBV19 | NA | NA | CASRIDGGVDNSPLHF
TRBV19 | NA | TRBD2 | CASSNRLAGGTGELFF
TRBV27 | many | TRBD2 | CASRNIVAGGPHEQYF
TRBV11-2 | few | TRBD2 | CASSSGLAGGRGAWEQYF
TRBV29-1 | NA | TRBD2 | CSVVGGAGVPHNEQFF
TRBV2 | many | TRBD2 | CASSELLAGGSYNEQFF
TRBV2 | many | NA | CASSEKRGAGNQPQHF
TRBV7-2 | many | NA | CASSAYRSANTGELFF
TRBV5-1 | many | TRBD1 | CASSWGTGLNTEAFF
TRBV10-3 | many | NA | CAISERGTLSYEQYF
TRBV18 | NA | TRBD1 | CASSPRDRAKETQYF
TRBV12-3/TRBV12-4 | few | NA | CASRKTGSTNEKLFF
TRBV5-1 | NA | TRBD2 | CASRLLAGEFTGELFF
TRBV4-2 | few | TRBD2 | CACSLFSGGTTDTQYF
TRBV6-1 | many | TRBD2 | CASSFISGRGNEQYF
TRBV7-6 | few | TRBD1 | CASSHRQGTEAFF
TRBV2 | many | TRBD2 | CASSEPGGSSYEQYF
TRBV12-5 | NA | NA | CASGLKSQGRNEQFF
TRBV7-3 | many | NA | CASSPTGPLWADTQYF
TRBV9 | NA | TRBD1 | CASSPWGTGDEKLFF
TRBV24-1 | NA | TRBD2 | CATSETFTSGKYPDTQYF